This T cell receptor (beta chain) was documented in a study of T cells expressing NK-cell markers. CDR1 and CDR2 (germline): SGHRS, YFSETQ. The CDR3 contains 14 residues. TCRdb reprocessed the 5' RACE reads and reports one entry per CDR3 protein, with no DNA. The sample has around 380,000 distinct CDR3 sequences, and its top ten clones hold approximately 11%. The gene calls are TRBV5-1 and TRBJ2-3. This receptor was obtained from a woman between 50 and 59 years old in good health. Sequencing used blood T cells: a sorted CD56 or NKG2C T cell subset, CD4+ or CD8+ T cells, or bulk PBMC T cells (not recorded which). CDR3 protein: CASSALLSTDTQYF.